The sequence of this TCR beta chain was determined in a study of shared clonotypes between healthy human individuals. Study-level results: Enrolling few donors narrowed the genetic and exposure-history diversity that was represented.

The sequenced material, unsorted PBMC DNA, was run on ten immunoSEQ deep assay plates. Original data processing: Junction-only sequences without quality scores came from ImmunoSEQ, so filtering differed. The method was immunoSEQ multiplex PCR; TCRdb's version includes in-frame clones alone and lacks a portion of them. V, J and clone size reflect that table, while D and trimming were determined from the DNA. The sample lists fewer than 600,000 clones; 70% to 80% were seen once. Note on this clone: The antigen is undetermined.

For unsorted samples, genomic DNA was extracted from 75 million to 90 million PBMCs. Trimming stripped 1 base from V and 4 bases from J, with 5 bases between. CDR3 size: 13 residues. The germline CDR1 and CDR2 sequences are SGHVS and FQNEAQ. The sample consisted of PBMCs. This rearrangement joins TRBV7-8 to TRBJ1-3, with no clear D. The sequence was obtained from a woman between 35 and 50 years old in good health. Some clones in this sample may be carry-over from other donors' samples. The CDR3 loop is CASSLGGGNTIYF. CDR3 DNA sequence: TGTGCCAGCAGCTTAGGTGGGGGAAACACCATATATTTT.